This T cell receptor beta chain originates from a study of identifying expanded T cells in peripheral blood. No infections or other immune events were documented during collection. Profiled with immunoSEQ multiplex PCR; TCRdb holds only in-frame clones, not every one. The table records about 78,000 clones, approximately 90% of them present only once. Source material: blood. The TCR comes from a person aged 18 to 70 in good health.

The DNA for the CDR3 is TGTGCCAGTAGTATCGAGGCGAGGGGCACGGACCAAGAGACCCAGTACTTC. It is translated as CASSIEARGTDQETQYF. The genes are TRBV19 and TRBJ2-5; the D gene could be TRBD1 or TRBD2 (5 bases each). The V gene lost 3 bases and the J gene lost 0 bases, with 17 bases spanning the gap. The CDR3 has 17 residues. The germline gives CDR1 LNHDA, CDR2 SQIVND (reference sequence). Filled out from reference TRBV19 and TRBJ2-5, the complete variable domain reads DGGITQSPKYLFRKEGQNVTLSCEQNLNHDAMYWYRQDPGQGLRLIYYSQIVNDFQKGDIAEGYSVSREKKESFPLTVTSAQKNPTAFYLCASSIEARGTDQETQYFGPGTRLLVL.